These 23 T cell receptor beta chains share one sample of origin, sequenced in a study of T-cell memory formation after mild COVID-19. Using its own MiXCR run on the 5' RACE reads, TCRdb lists one record per CDR3 protein. This sample has hundreds of thousands of distinct CDR3 sequences, with less than 25% found just once. The sequencing input was PBMCs or a T cell subset sorted from them (not recorded which). The receptors were gathered from an adult woman who had mild COVID-19 (a few samples of this study predate the infection). Cell type and time point are not known.

This chain connects TRBV4-2 to TRBJ2-7; 11 nucleotides match TRBD2. The CDR3 sequence is 16 residues long. Germline lookup yields CDR1 LGHNA and CDR2 YNFKEQ. J gave up 7 bases and V 0 bases, and 8 bases lay outside the gene matches. CDR3 amino acids: CASSQDWLAGGWEQYF. CDR3 bases: TGTGCCAGCAGCCAAGATTGGCTAGCGGGGGGCTGGGAGCAGTACTTC.

The chain recombines TRBV4-1 with TRBJ2-3, with D perhaps being TRBD1 or TRBD2 (6 bases each). Deletions cut 0 bases from V and 3 bases from J, with 16 bases between. CDR1 MGHRA and CDR2 YSYEKL come from the germline V gene. The CDR3 is made up of 17 amino acids. As DNA, the CDR3 is TGCGCCAGCAGCCAAGATAAGGGCAGGGGAGGAACAGATACGCAGTATTTT. The encoded protein is CASSQDKGRGGTDTQYF.

V and J are TRBV5-1 and TRBJ1-5, with D tentatively TRBD1 (5 bases). V was shortened by 7 bases and J by 0 bases, with 20 bases between the two germline ends. The V gene's germline CDR1 is SGHRS and CDR2 YFSETQ. The CDR3 is 17 residues long. The CDR3 loop reads CASSMGPTENSNQPQHF. DNA for the CDR3: TGCGCCAGCTCCATGGGCCCGACAGAAAATAGCAATCAGCCCCAGCATTTT. Filled out from reference TRBV5-1 and TRBJ1-5, the complete variable domain reads KAGVTQTPRYLIKTRGQQVTLSCSPISGHRSVSWYQQTPGQGLQFLFEYFSETQRNKGNFPGRFSGRQFSNSRSEMNVSTLELGDSALYLCASSMGPTENSNQPQHFGDGTRLSIL.

The chain employs TRBV13 and TRBJ2-7; D perhaps matches TRBD2 (7 bases). Looked up from germline, CDR1 is PRHDT and CDR2 is FYEKMQ (reference sequence). The V gene lost 4 bases and the J gene lost 5 bases, with 18 bases spanning the gap. This CDR3 region has 15 residues. The CDR3 spells CASSSRGGSLDEQYF. The CDR3 DNA sequence: TGTGCCAGCAGCTCCAGGGGCGGGAGTCTGGACGAGCAGTACTTC.

This clonotype has just a few counts. V is TRBV12-3 or TRBV12-4 and J is TRBJ2-1, with unresolved D. V was cut by 5 bases and J by 3 bases, with 8 bases left in between. The CDR3 sequence is 13 residues long. The CDR3 DNA reads TGTGCCAGCAGTCGAACATACTACAATGAGCAGTTCTTC. Residues: CASSRTYYNEQFF.

J is TRBJ1-1 and V is TRBV12-3 or TRBV12-4; no definite D call. The CDR3 runs to 13 residues. V was cut by 1 base and J by 4 bases, with 7 bases left in between. The CDR3 bases are TGTGCCAGCAGTTTAGAGGAGGGCACTGAAGCTTTCTTT. Its protein product is CASSLEEGTEAFF.

This clonotype was seen only a few times. The CDR3 nucleotides read TGCAGCGTTGAATTTTTACGGCCGGCGGGTACGCAGTATTTT. This codes for CSVEFLRPAGTQYF. V is TRBV29-1 and J is TRBJ2-3; D perhaps matches TRBD2 (5 bases). Per germline, CDR1 SQVTM and CDR2 ANQGSEA. This CDR3 is built from 14 residues. Trimming stripped 2 bases from V and 8 bases from J, with 17 bases between.

This clonotype was detected a few times. This sequence joins TRBV7-8 and TRBJ2-2; maybe TRBD1 (6 bases). The CDR3 runs 17 residues. Germline CDR1 and CDR2: SGHVS and FQNEAQ. The V and J ends lost 2 bases and 6 bases respectively, with 19 bases between them. The CDR3 DNA reads as TGTGCCAGCAGCTTAACCGTTAGGGCAGGGGTGTCCGGGGAGCTGTTTTTT. Translating it yields CASSLTVRAGVSGELFF. Full variable domain (remainder filled in from reference TRBV7-8 and TRBJ2-2): GAGVSQSPRYKVAKRGQDVALRCDPISGHVSLFWYQQALGQGPEFLTYFQNEAQLDKSGLPSDRFFAERPEGSVSTLKIQRTQQEDSAVYLCASSLTVRAGVSGELFFGEGSRLTVL.

This clonotype was seen a handful of times. V is TRBV30 and J is TRBJ2-7, with D possibly TRBD1 on 6 matching bases. The CDR3 is 13 amino acids. Germline CDR1 reads GTSNPN; CDR2 reads SVGIG (reference sequence). Trimming left V 0 bases short and J 5 bases short, with 11 bases between. The chain's CDR3 is CAWSVSGVNEQYF. The CDR3, as DNA: TGTGCCTGGAGTGTTTCAGGGGTGAACGAGCAGTACTTC.

This clonotype appeared a single time. The chain has TRBV20-1 and TRBJ2-5; D uncertain. The length of the CDR3 is 13 residues. Trimming cost V 3 bases and J 5 bases, with 13 bases left between them. Germline CDR1 reads DFQATT; CDR2 reads SNEGSKA (reference sequence). CDR3 sequence (DNA): TGCAGTGCTAGGGTAGGGCTAGAGGAGACCCAGTACTTC. As protein: CSARVGLEETQYF.

The rearrangement uses TRBV11-2 and TRBJ2-3; weak D call: TRBD2 (6 bases). CDR1 SGHAT and CDR2 FQNNGV come from the germline V gene. This CDR3 is built from 13 residues. V lost 8 bases, J lost 2 bases, and 11 bases lay in between. CDR3 DNA: TGTGCCAGCGGGGACTCGCTCACAGATACGCAGTATTTT. Translating gives CASGDSLTDTQYF.

There are a few counts of this clonotype. The gene calls are TRBV20-1 and TRBJ2-7; 8 bases agree with TRBD1. V lost 2 bases, J lost 7 bases, and 7 bases stayed unmatched. CDR3 length: 13 residues. Per germline, CDR1 DFQATT and CDR2 SNEGSKA (reference sequence). The CDR3 DNA is TGCAGTGCTAGATCCAGGGGGCGAGGTGAGCAGTACTTC. It specifies CSARSRGRGEQYF.

This clonotype came up many times. One end of the junction varies from germline; a read error may be responsible. This chain connects TRBV5-6 to TRBJ2-5; D is possibly TRBD1 or TRBD2 (5 bases each). The CDR3 is 14 amino acids. CDR1 and CDR2 from the germline V gene are SGHDT and YYEEEE. CDR3 residues: CASSLVGDQETQYF. DNA of the CDR3: TGCGCCAGCAGCTTGGTGGGGGACCAAGAGACCCAGTACTTC. Together with reference TRBV5-6 and TRBJ2-5, the CDR3 gives the full variable domain: DAGVTQSPTHLIKTRGQQVTLRCSPKSGHDTVSWYQQALGQGPQFIFQYYEEEERQRGNFPDRFSGHQFPNYSSELNVNALLLGDSALYLCASSLVGDQETQYFGPGTRLLVL.

A few counts support this clonotype. V and J are TRBV2 and TRBJ1-1; tentatively, D is TRBD1 (5 bases). Trimming stripped 6 bases from V and 4 bases from J, with 18 bases between. The germline V gene has CDR1 SNHLY and CDR2 FYNNEI. The CDR3 is made up of 15 amino acids. The CDR3 DNA sequence: TGTGCCAGCAGCCGTTCCCCACAGAGGGGCACTGAAGCTTTCTTT. It yields the protein CASSRSPQRGTEAFF.

This clonotype was seen a few times. The chain links TRBV18 to TRBJ1-3; no firm D call. Germline CDR1 reads KGHSH; CDR2 reads LQKENI. Trimming removed 0 bases from V and 0 bases from J, with 9 bases in between. The CDR3 is made up of 16 amino acids. This CDR3 is CASSPPEAPSGNTIYF. DNA of the CDR3: TGTGCCAGCTCACCACCGGAAGCTCCCTCTGGAAACACCATATATTTT. The whole variable domain, filled in from reference TRBV18 and TRBJ1-3, reads NAGVMQNPRHLVRRRGQEARLRCSPMKGHSHVYWYRQLPEEGLKFMVYLQKENIIDESGMPKERFSAEFPKEGPSILRIQQVVRGDSAAYFCASSPPEAPSGNTIYFGEGSWLTVV.

The rearrangement links TRBV12-3 or TRBV12-4 to TRBJ2-2; D is undetermined. Trimming took 3 bases from V and 4 from J, leaving 3 bases between them. The CDR3 has 12 amino acids. The CDR3 is CASSFITGELFF. DNA of the CDR3: TGTGCCAGCAGTTTCATCACCGGGGAGCTGTTTTTT.

This clonotype was counted only a few times. V usage is TRBV12-3 or TRBV12-4 and J usage is TRBJ1-1, with a weak D call TRBD1 (5 bases). CDR3 size: 14 residues. Trimming took off 6 bases at V and 2 bases at J, with 13 bases between the two ends. The CDR3: CASRVLRGNTEAFF. In DNA, the CDR3 is TGTGCCAGCAGGGTGCTGAGGGGCAACACTGAAGCTTTCTTT.

The V gene is TRBV12-3 or TRBV12-4, the J gene TRBJ2-7, with TRBD2 matching over 11 bases. This CDR3 comprises 14 residues. V lost 3 bases and J lost 6; bases outside the gene matches: 4. CDR3 DNA: TGTGCCAGCAGTTTTAGCGGGGGGGCCGCCGAGCAGTACTTC. Translating it yields CASSFSGGAAEQYF.

This clonotype occurred a few times. The chain combines TRBV12-3 or TRBV12-4 with TRBJ1-2; 8 nucleotides line up with TRBD1. CDR3 length: 17 residues. Losses at the gene ends were 5 bases for V and 2 bases for J; bases not matched to a gene: 13. The CDR3 region is CASSPGTGDPRNYGYTF. CDR3 DNA sequence: TGTGCCAGCAGTCCAGGGACAGGAGACCCGCGCAACTATGGCTACACCTTC.

This clonotype was seen many times. A junction end diverges from the germline sequence, so it may reflect a read error. The chain has TRBV5-1 and TRBJ2-7; 10 bases match TRBD1. The CDR3 totals 13 residues. Germline V gives CDR1 SGHRS, CDR2 YFSETQ. DNA of the CDR3: TGTGCCAGCAGCGGGACAGGGGCCTACGAGCAGTACTTC. Translating gives CASSGTGAYEQYF.

This clonotype was recorded a few times. The rearrangement joins TRBV4-3 to TRBJ2-5; 12 bases are shared with TRBD2. After removal of 4 bases from V and 4 bases from J, the junction contained 7 bases not matched to a gene. The germline CDR1 and CDR2 sequences are LGHNA and YSLEER. This CDR3 spans 16 amino acids. The CDR3 protein is CASSRELAGGGETQYF. Written as DNA, the CDR3 is TGCGCCAGCAGCCGGGAACTAGCGGGAGGCGGAGAGACCCAGTACTTC.

This chain uses TRBV12-3 or TRBV12-4 with TRBJ2-3; D gene uncertain. The CDR3 sequence is 14 residues long. The V end lost 3 bases, the J end lost 2 bases, and 9 bases lay between the germline ends. The CDR3 DNA follows: TGTGCCAGCAGTTTCTATGGAGCCACAGATACGCAGTATTTT. It encodes CASSFYGATDTQYF.

The rearrangement links TRBV20-1 to TRBJ1-3; D remains ambiguous. CDR1 and CDR2 (germline): DFQATT, SNEGSKA (reference sequence). V lost 3 bases to trimming and J lost 1 base, with 10 bases between them. The CDR3 extends over 14 amino acids. The CDR3 loop reads CSARKEGSGNTIYF. The DNA for the CDR3 is TGCAGTGCTAGGAAAGAGGGTTCTGGAAACACCATATATTTT.